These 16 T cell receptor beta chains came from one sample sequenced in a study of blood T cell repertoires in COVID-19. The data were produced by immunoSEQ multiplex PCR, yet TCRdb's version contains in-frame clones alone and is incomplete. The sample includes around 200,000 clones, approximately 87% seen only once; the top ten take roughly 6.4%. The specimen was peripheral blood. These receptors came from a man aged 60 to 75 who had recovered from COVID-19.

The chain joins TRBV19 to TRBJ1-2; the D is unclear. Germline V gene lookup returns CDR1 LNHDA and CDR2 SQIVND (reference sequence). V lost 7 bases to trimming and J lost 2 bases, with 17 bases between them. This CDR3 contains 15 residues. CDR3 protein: CASTSKWAPNYGYTF. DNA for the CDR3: TGTGCCAGTACTTCAAAGTGGGCACCCAACTATGGCTACACCTTC.

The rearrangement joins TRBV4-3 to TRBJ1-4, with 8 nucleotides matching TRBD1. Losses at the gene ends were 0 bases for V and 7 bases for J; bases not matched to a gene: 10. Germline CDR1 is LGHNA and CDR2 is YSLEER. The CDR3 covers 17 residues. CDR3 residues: CASSQDARGPLVEKLFF. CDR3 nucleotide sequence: TGCGCCAGCAGCCAAGATGCCAGGGGGCCCCTAGTTGAAAAACTGTTTTTT.

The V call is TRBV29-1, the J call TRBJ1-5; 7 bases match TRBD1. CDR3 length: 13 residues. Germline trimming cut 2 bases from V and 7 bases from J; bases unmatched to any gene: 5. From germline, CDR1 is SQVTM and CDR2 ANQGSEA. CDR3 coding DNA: TGCAGCGTTGAACAGGGGGTCGGACAGCCCCAGCATTTT. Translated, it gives CSVEQGVGQPQHF.

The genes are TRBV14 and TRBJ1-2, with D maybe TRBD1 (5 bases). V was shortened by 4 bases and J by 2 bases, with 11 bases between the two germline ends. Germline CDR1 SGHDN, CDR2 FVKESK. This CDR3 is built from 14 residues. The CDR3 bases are TGTGCCAGCAGCCGTGGGGGGACGAACTATGGCTACACCTTC. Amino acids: CASSRGGTNYGYTF.

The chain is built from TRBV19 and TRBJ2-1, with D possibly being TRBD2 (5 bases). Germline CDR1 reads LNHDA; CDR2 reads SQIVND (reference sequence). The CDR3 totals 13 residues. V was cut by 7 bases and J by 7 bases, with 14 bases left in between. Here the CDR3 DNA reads TGTGCCAGTACGGACTGGCCTAGGAATGAGCAGTTCTTC. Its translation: CASTDWPRNEQFF.

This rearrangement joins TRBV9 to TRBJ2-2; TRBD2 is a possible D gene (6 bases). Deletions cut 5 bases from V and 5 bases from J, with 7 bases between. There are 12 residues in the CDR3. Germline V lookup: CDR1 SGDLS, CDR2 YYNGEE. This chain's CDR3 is CASRGLTGELFF. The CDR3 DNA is TGTGCCAGCAGGGGACTGACCGGGGAGCTGTTTTTT.

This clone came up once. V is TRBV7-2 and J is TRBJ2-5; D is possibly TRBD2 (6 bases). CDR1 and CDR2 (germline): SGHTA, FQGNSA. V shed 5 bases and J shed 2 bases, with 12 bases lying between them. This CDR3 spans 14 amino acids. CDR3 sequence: CASSPGLRQETQYF. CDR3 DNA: TGTGCCAGCAGCCCGGGACTCCGTCAAGAGACCCAGTACTTC. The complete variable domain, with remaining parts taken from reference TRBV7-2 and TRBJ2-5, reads GAGVSQSPSNKVTEKGKDVELRCDPISGHTALYWYRQSLGQGLEFLIYFQGNSAPDKSGLPSDRFSAERTGGSVSTLTIQRTQQEDSAVYLCASSPGLRQETQYFGPGTRLLVL.

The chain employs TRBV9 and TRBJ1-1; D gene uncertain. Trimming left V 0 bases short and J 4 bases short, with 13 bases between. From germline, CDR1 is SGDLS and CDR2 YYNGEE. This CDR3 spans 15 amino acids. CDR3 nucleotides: TGTGCCAGCAGCGTAGGTACTCTCGGTAGCACTGAAGCTTTCTTT. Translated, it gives CASSVGTLGSTEAFF.

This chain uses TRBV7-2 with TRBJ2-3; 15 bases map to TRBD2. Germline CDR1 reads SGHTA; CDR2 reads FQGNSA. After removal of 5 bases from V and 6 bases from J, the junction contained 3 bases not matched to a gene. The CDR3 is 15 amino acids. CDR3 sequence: CASSIGTSGGDTQYF. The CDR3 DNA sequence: TGTGCCAGCAGCATTGGGACTAGCGGGGGGGATACGCAGTATTTT.

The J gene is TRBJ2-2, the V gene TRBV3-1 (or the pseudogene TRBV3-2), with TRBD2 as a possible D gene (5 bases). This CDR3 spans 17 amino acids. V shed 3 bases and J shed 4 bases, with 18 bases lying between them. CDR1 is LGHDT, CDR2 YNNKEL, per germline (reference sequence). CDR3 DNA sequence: TGTGCCAGCAGCCATCCGTTCCTAGCCGGCATCACCGGGGAGCTGTTTTTT. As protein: CASSHPFLAGITGELFF.

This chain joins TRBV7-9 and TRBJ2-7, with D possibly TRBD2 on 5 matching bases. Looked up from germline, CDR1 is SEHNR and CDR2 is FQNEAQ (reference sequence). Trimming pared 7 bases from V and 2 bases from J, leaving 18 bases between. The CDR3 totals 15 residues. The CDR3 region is CASTGRAGNPYEQYF. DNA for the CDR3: TGTGCCAGCACCGGCCGGGCGGGCAACCCCTACGAGCAGTACTTC.

The CDR3 loop reads CASSSFKAALTNYGYTF. The CDR3 bases are TGTGCCAGCAGCTCCTTTAAGGCGGCCCTCACTAACTATGGCTACACCTTC. The rearrangement uses TRBV5-6 and TRBJ1-2; unclear D gene. The CDR3 length is 17 residues. Germline lookup yields CDR1 SGHDT and CDR2 YYEEEE. Trimming removed 3 bases from V and 0 bases from J, with 18 bases in between. Combining the CDR3 with reference TRBV5-6 and TRBJ1-2 gives the whole variable domain DAGVTQSPTHLIKTRGQQVTLRCSPKSGHDTVSWYQQALGQGPQFIFQYYEEEERQRGNFPDRFSGHQFPNYSSELNVNALLLGDSALYLCASSSFKAALTNYGYTFGSGTRLTVV.

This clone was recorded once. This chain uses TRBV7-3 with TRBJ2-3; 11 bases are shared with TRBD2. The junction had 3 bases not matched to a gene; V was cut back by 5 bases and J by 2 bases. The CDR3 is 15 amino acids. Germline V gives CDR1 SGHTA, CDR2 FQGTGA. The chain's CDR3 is CASSRSGGATDTQYF. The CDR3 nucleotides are TGTGCCAGCAGCCGTAGCGGGGGGGCCACAGATACGCAGTATTTT.

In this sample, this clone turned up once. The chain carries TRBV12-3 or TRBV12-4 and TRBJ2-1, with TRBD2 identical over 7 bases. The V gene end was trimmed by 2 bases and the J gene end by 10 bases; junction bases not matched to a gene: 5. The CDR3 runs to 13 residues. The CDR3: CASSLFIGGEQFF. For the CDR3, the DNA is TGTGCCAGCAGTTTATTTATCGGGGGGGAGCAGTTCTTC.

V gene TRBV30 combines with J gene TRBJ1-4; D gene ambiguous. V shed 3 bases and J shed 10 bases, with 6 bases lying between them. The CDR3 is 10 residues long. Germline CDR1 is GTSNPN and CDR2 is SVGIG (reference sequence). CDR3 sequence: CAWRRGKLFF. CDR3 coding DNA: TGTGCCTGGAGGAGAGGAAAACTGTTTTTT.

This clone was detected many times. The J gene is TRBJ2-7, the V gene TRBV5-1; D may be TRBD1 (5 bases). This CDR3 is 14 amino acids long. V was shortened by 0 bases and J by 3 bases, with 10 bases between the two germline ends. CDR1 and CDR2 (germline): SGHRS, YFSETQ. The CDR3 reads CASSLDRTNYEQYF. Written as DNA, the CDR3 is TGCGCCAGCAGCTTGGACAGGACCAACTACGAGCAGTACTTC.